The sequence of this T cell receptor (beta chain) was determined in a study of T cell repertoires in cytomegalovirus infection. About the research overall: Indications of both CMV infection and matching HLA type were provided by public TCR beta signatures. Whole-study findings and limits: Identification of carriers of CMV plus the relevant HLA was achieved through cumulative public TCR beta family frequency. Dominating the ex vivo response were HLA-C-restricted CMV-specific TCR beta clonotypes.

This CDR3 has 15 amino acids. Trimming at V came to 7 bases and at J to 3 bases, leaving 8 bases not matched to a gene. The germline V gene has CDR1 DFQATT and CDR2 SNEGSKA (reference sequence). This clonotype showed up just a few times. Its target is not known. MiXCR, applied by TCRdb to the reads, yields one record per CDR3 protein. Among roughly 100,000 distinct CDR3 sequences listed, approximately 16% were seen once. The sequencing input was PBMCs. This chain connects TRBV20-1 to TRBJ2-7; 14 bases match TRBD2. The sequence was obtained from a human donor in good health (CMV status not recorded). Some clones in this sample may be carry-over from other donors' samples. The CDR3 sequence: CSGSGTSGGNYEQYF. The DNA for the CDR3 is TGCAGTGGGAGCGGGACTAGCGGGGGTAACTACGAGCAGTACTTC.